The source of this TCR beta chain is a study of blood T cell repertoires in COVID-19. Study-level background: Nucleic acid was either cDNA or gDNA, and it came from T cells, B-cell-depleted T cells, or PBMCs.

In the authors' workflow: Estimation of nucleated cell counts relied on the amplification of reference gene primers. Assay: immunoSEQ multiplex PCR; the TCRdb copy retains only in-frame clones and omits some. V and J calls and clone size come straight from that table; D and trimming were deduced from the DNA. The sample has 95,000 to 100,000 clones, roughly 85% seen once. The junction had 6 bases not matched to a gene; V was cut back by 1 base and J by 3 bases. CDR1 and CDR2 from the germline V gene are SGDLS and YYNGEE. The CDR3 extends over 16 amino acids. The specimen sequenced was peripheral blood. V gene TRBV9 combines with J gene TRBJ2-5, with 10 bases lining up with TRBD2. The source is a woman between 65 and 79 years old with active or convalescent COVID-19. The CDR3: CASSVYGLAGEETQYF. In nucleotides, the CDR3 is TGTGCCAGCAGCGTATATGGGCTAGCGGGGGAAGAGACCCAGTACTTC.